Listed below are T cell receptor beta chains from one sample, sequenced in a study of shared clonotypes between healthy human individuals. The protocol was immunoSEQ multiplex PCR, while the TCRdb copy is restricted to in-frame clones and leaves out a portion. The data show more than 1,200,000 clones, with around 98.5% seen just once and about 0.4% held by the top ten. The specimen was naive CD4+ T cells sorted from blood. The receptors originated from a man younger than 40 in good health. CDR3s include the opening cysteine and the closing phenylalanine or tryptophan. A D gene is named only where the DNA matches it firmly.

.	TRBV5-6	TRBJ1-4	CASSLGAGRRDEKLFF	TGTGCCAGCAGCTTGGGGGCAGGGAGGAGGGATGAAAAACTGTTTTTT
.	TRBV27	TRBJ2-2	CASSRQGIRGGDTGELFF	TGTGCCAGCAGCAGACAGGGAATCAGGGGGGGAGACACCGGGGAGCTGTTTTTT
.	TRBV11-1	TRBJ2-1	CASSLALVVGNNEQFF	TGTGCCAGCAGCTTAGCGTTGGTAGTGGGAAACAATGAGCAGTTCTTC
TRBD2	TRBV5-4	TRBJ2-3	CASSLGRESDTQYF	TGTGCCAGCAGCTTGGGGCGGGAGTCAGATACGCAGTATTTT
TRBD1	TRBV11-2	TRBJ2-7	CASSPPDRVFYEQYF	TGTGCCAGCAGCCCCCCGGACAGGGTGTTCTACGAGCAGTACTTC
TRBD1	TRBV10-3	TRBJ1-5	CAISERTGESNQPQHF	TGTGCCATCAGTGAGCGGACAGGGGAAAGCAATCAGCCCCAGCATTTT
.	TRBV28	TRBJ2-7	CASTLPGLYEQYF	TGTGCCAGCACCCTTCCGGGACTCTACGAGCAGTACTTC
.	TRBV18	TRBJ1-3	CASSPNLQGAGNTIYF	TGTGCCAGCTCACCCAACTTACAGGGAGCTGGAAACACCATATATTTT
.	TRBV7-2	TRBJ2-7	CASSLGVAVSSYEQYF	TGTGCCAGCAGCTTAGGGGTAGCGGTGAGCTCCTACGAGCAGTACTTC
.	TRBV21-1	TRBJ2-2	CASSKPIETAGELFF	TGTGCCAGCAGCAAACCGATAGAAACGGCCGGGGAGCTGTTTTTT
.	TRBV6-5	TRBJ1-5	CASSRDFSNQPQHF	TGTGCCAGCAGTAGGGACTTTAGCAATCAGCCCCAGCATTTT
.	TRBV14	TRBJ2-7	CASSQVHYEQYF	TGTGCCAGCAGCCAAGTGCACTACGAGCAGTACTTC
.	TRBV9	TRBJ2-7	CASSVDFGVKYF	TGTGCCAGCAGCGTAGATTTCGGGGTTAAGTACTTC
.	TRBV28	TRBJ2-7	CASSWTPRPGVGQYF	TGTGCCAGCAGTTGGACTCCGCGACCTGGTGTCGGGCAGTACTTC
TRBD2	TRBV18	TRBJ2-7	CASSPPGGPGSYEQYF	TGTGCCAGCTCACCACCGGGAGGGCCGGGTAGCTACGAGCAGTACTTC
.	TRBV16	TRBJ1-3	CASSHGLYSGNTIYF	TGTGCCAGCAGCCACGGGCTCTACTCTGGAAACACCATATATTTT
.	TRBV7-2	TRBJ2-7	CASSLRVPDEQYF	TGTGCCAGCAGCTTGCGGGTCCCTGACGAGCAGTACTTC
TRBD1	TRBV10-2	TRBJ1-5	CASSHGQGVSQPQHF	TGCGCCAGCAGCCATGGACAGGGGGTTAGTCAGCCCCAGCATTTT
TRBD2	TRBV5-1	TRBJ2-1	CASSGVVAGDSYNEQFF	TGCGCCAGCAGCGGTGTTGTAGCGGGAGACTCCTACAATGAGCAGTTCTTC
TRBD2	TRBV5-5	TRBJ2-1	CASSRKWPGTSLSNEQFF	TGTGCCAGCAGCCGAAAGTGGCCCGGGACTAGTTTAAGCAATGAGCAGTTCTTC
.	TRBV6-5	TRBJ1-5	CASSYTGRWPQHF	TGTGCCAGCAGTTACACGGGGCGGTGGCCCCAGCATTTT
.	TRBV19	TRBJ2-7	CATSTSSYEQYF	TGTGCCACCTCGACTAGCTCCTACGAGCAGTACTTC
.	TRBV19	TRBJ2-5	CASSIVSGYETQYF	TGTGCCAGTAGTATAGTATCGGGTTACGAGACCCAGTACTTC
.	TRBV7-9	TRBJ2-3	CASSFRDPQGPQYF	TGTGCCAGCAGCTTCCGGGACCCACAGGGTCCACAGTATTTT
TRBD1	TRBV28	TRBJ1-5	CASSLWGGQGNQPQHF	TGTGCCAGCAGTTTATGGGGGGGACAGGGAAATCAGCCCCAGCATTTT
TRBD2	TRBV5-1	TRBJ2-1	CASSLGGTSGNNEQFF	TGCGCCAGCAGCTTGGGTGGGACTAGCGGTAACAATGAGCAGTTCTTC
.	TRBV14	TRBJ2-1	CASSQTHRGGRYNEQFF	TGTGCCAGCAGCCAAACCCACAGGGGGGGCCGCTACAATGAGCAGTTCTTC
TRBD2	TRBV7-8	TRBJ2-1	CASSAPISLAGASEQFF	TGTGCCAGCAGCGCCCCCATCTCCCTAGCGGGAGCAAGTGAGCAGTTCTTC
.	TRBV6-5	TRBJ2-4	CASSYGKPPKNIQYF	TGTGCCAGCAGTTACGGGAAGCCTCCCAAAAACATTCAGTACTTC
.	TRBV7-8	TRBJ2-7	CASSQQGNKQYF	TGTGCCAGCAGCCAGCAGGGAAATAAGCAGTACTTC
.	TRBV2	TRBJ2-5	CASSRTWRETQYF	TGTGCCAGCAGTAGGACTTGGCGGGAGACCCAGTACTTC
.	TRBV18	TRBJ2-5	CASSPRVLETQYF	TGTGCCAGCTCACCACGGGTTTTGGAGACCCAGTACTTC
TRBD1	TRBV28	TRBJ1-5	CASSLGGGGFNQPQHF	TGTGCCAGCAGTTTAGGGGGAGGGGGCTTCAATCAGCCCCAGCATTTT
.	TRBV15	TRBJ2-3	CATGGAGNTDTQYF	TGTGCCACCGGGGGGGCCGGGAACACAGATACGCAGTATTTT
TRBD2	TRBV2	TRBJ2-3	CASRRGLARTDTQYF	TGTGCCAGCAGGAGGGGACTAGCGCGCACAGATACGCAGTATTTT
TRBD2	TRBV5-1	TRBJ2-2	CASSLVAGDTGELFF	TGCGCCAGCAGCTTGGTAGCGGGAGACACCGGGGAGCTGTTTTTT
.	TRBV6-5	TRBJ1-5	CASSSIRDQPQHF	TGTGCCAGCAGTTCCATTAGAGATCAGCCCCAGCATTTT
TRBD1	TRBV5-1	TRBJ2-1	CASSFLSSRDSNEQFF	TGCGCCAGCAGCTTTCTTTCATCTCGGGACAGCAATGAGCAGTTCTTC
.	TRBV27	TRBJ1-4	CASRTQGTTNEKLFF	TGTGCCAGCAGAACCCAGGGGACTACTAATGAAAAACTGTTTTTT
TRBD2	TRBV7-2	TRBJ2-3	CASSNRLAGGGEGTDTQYF	TGTGCCAGCAGCAATAGGCTAGCGGGAGGGGGTGAGGGCACAGATACGCAGTATTTT
.	TRBV6-5	TRBJ2-7	CASIGVRGGKQYF	TGTGCCAGCATTGGCGTTCGAGGGGGGAAGCAGTACTTC
.	TRBV10-3	TRBJ2-4	CAISESHTENIQYF	TGTGCCATCAGTGAGTCTCACACTGAAAACATTCAGTACTTC
TRBD1	TRBV15	TRBJ2-5	CATSTNLQGAMETQYF	TGTGCCACCAGCACCAATCTACAGGGGGCTATGGAGACCCAGTACTTC
.	TRBV14	TRBJ2-7	CASSTRVDRQYF	TGTGCCAGCAGCACCAGGGTGGACCGACAGTACTTC
TRBD2	TRBV7-6	TRBJ2-1	CASSLVPSGIGTYNEQFF	TGTGCCAGCAGCTTAGTGCCTAGCGGGATTGGGACCTACAATGAGCAGTTCTTC
.	TRBV6-5	TRBJ1-5	CASRPGTARQPQHF	TGTGCCAGCAGGCCCGGGACCGCGAGGCAGCCCCAGCATTTT
.	TRBV6-5	TRBJ1-5	CASRARLGNQPQHF	TGTGCCAGCAGGGCAAGGTTGGGCAATCAGCCCCAGCATTTT
TRBD1	TRBV7-6	TRBJ2-2	CASSRIGQGGLAGELFF	TGTGCCAGCAGCCGTATCGGACAGGGGGGATTGGCCGGGGAGCTGTTTTTT
TRBD2	TRBV6-4	TRBJ2-3	CASSERLAPTDTQYF	TGTGCCAGCAGTGAACGACTAGCCCCCACAGATACGCAGTATTTT
.	TRBV27	TRBJ2-1	CASTHKGLPLEQFF	TGTGCCAGCACCCATAAAGGCCTCCCTCTGGAGCAGTTCTTC
.	TRBV14	TRBJ1-3	CASSHRDSGSGNTIYF	TGTGCCAGCAGCCACCGGGACTCCGGCTCTGGAAACACCATATATTTT
.	TRBV27	TRBJ1-2	CASSFSDGGNYGYTF	TGTGCCAGCAGTTTCTCCGACGGAGGAAACTATGGCTACACCTTC
.	TRBV30	TRBJ2-1	CAWSNTANEQFF	TGTGCCTGGAGTAACACAGCCAATGAGCAGTTCTTC
.	TRBV6-5	TRBJ2-1	CASSYSPDNEQFF	TGTGCCAGCAGTTACTCGCCCGACAATGAGCAGTTCTTC
.	TRBV19	TRBJ2-5	CASKQVYQETQYF	TGTGCCAGTAAGCAGGTGTACCAAGAGACCCAGTACTTC
.	TRBV5-6	TRBJ2-5	CASSLGGRETQYF	TGTGCCAGCAGCTTGGGGGGGCGCGAGACCCAGTACTTC
.	TRBV27	TRBJ2-7	CASRQAYEQYF	TGTGCCAGCAGACAAGCCTACGAGCAGTACTTC
TRBD1	TRBV5-1	TRBJ2-7	CASRLQQGYGEQYF	TGCGCCAGTCGTCTTCAACAGGGGTATGGGGAGCAGTACTTC
.	TRBV7-2	TRBJ2-6	CASSLTGRGANVLTF	TGTGCCAGCAGCTTAACAGGGAGGGGGGCCAACGTCCTGACTTTC